These 8 T cell receptor beta chains share one sample of origin, sequenced in a study of long-term antiretroviral therapy in people with HIV. Researchers report immunoSEQ v3.0 was run at survey level. Assay: immunoSEQ multiplex PCR; the TCRdb copy retains only in-frame clones and omits some. The sample holds 20,000 to 25,000 clones, 80% to 95% seen once. The input for sequencing was unsorted PBMCs, taken 4.4 years after starting antiretroviral therapy. These receptor sequences come from a woman aged 50 to 60 with HIV.

This chain joins TRBV10-3 and TRBJ2-3; 15 positions agree with TRBD2. Germline-derived CDR1 and CDR2 are ENHRY and SYGVKD. The CDR3 totals 17 residues. J lost 1 base, V lost 6 bases, and 5 bases had no gene match. Here the CDR3 DNA reads TGTGCCATCAGCGCTGGACTAGCGGGGGGGGGCACAGATACGCAGTATTTT. Translation: CAISAGLAGGGTDTQYF.

The gene calls are TRBV5-1 and TRBJ2-3; weak D call: TRBD2 (6 bases). This CDR3 spans 14 amino acids. V lost 5 bases and J lost 4, with 14 bases in between. Germline V CDR1 and CDR2: SGHRS, YFSETQ. The CDR3 bases are TGCGCCAGCAGGTTCGGAGGGGCGTCAGATACGCAGTATTTT. Protein: CASRFGGASDTQYF.

The gene calls are TRBV7-2 and TRBJ2-5; TRBD2 aligns across 12 bases. The CDR3 extends over 15 amino acids. Germline CDR1 SGHTA, CDR2 FQGNSA. J lost 2 bases, V lost 5 bases, and 3 bases had no gene match. This chain's CDR3 is CASSRTSGVQETQYF. CDR3 nucleotide sequence: TGTGCCAGCAGCCGGACTAGCGGGGTGCAAGAGACCCAGTACTTC.

The chain uses TRBV28 and TRBJ2-4, with D possibly TRBD1 on 5 matching bases. This CDR3 is built from 15 residues. From germline, CDR1 is MDHEN and CDR2 SYDVKM. V was clipped by 6 bases and J by 2 bases, with 14 bases between them. CDR3 loop: CASRTLRASKNIQYF. The CDR3 nucleotides are TGTGCCAGCAGGACCCTCAGGGCCTCCAAAAACATTCAGTACTTC.

The chain carries TRBV18 and TRBJ1-1, with 8 bases that match TRBD1. Germline V CDR1 and CDR2: KGHSH, LQKENI. The CDR3 sequence is 16 residues long. V trimming: 6 bases; J trimming: 7 bases; junction bases outside the gene matches: 16. CDR3 residues: CASSPSTLSTGVEAFF. The CDR3 DNA is TGTGCCAGCTCTCCCTCCACCCTATCGACAGGGGTTGAAGCTTTCTTT.

The chain joins TRBV6-5 to TRBJ1-2, with D maybe TRBD1 (6 bases). CDR3 size: 13 residues. Germline V gives CDR1 MNHEY, CDR2 SVGAGI. V was cut by 5 bases and J by 6 bases, with 13 bases left in between. For the CDR3, the DNA is TGTGCCAGCAGTGGGAAGGGGGGGAATGGCTACACCTTC. It yields the protein CASSGKGGNGYTF.

The rearrangement uses TRBV29-1 and TRBJ2-7, with TRBD1 identical over 9 bases. The length of the CDR3 is 11 residues. Per the germline V gene, CDR1 is SQVTM and CDR2 is ANQGSEA. J was trimmed by 5 bases and V by 7 bases; bases with no gene match: 3. The CDR3 sequence is CSADRGDEQYF. CDR3 sequence (DNA): TGCAGCGCTGACAGGGGGGACGAGCAGTACTTC.

This chain links TRBV11-2 with TRBJ1-1; TRBD1 aligns across 8 bases. The CDR3 consists of 14 residues. V shed 6 bases, J shed 4 bases, and the junction held 7 bases outside the gene matches. Germline V lookup: CDR1 SGHAT, CDR2 FQNNGV. The CDR3 nucleotides are TGTGCCAGCAGGTTACAGGGGGAAGGCACTGAAGCTTTCTTT. It translates to CASRLQGEGTEAFF.